This entry concerns a single TCR beta chain. The data stem from a study of T cell changes during pregnancy in multiple sclerosis. Assay: immunoSEQ multiplex PCR; the TCRdb copy retains only in-frame clones and omits some. This table holds some 120,000 clones, 92% found once. V was shortened by 4 bases and J by 2 bases, with 9 bases between the two germline ends. This CDR3 spans 13 amino acids. CDR1 and CDR2 (germline): MNHNY, SVGAGI (reference sequence). The TCR sequence derives from a female donor with multiple sclerosis, enrolled in a pregnancy study. Sequenced material: peripheral blood, taken in the third trimester of pregnancy. The V gene is TRBV6-6, the J gene TRBJ2-7; TRBD1 might be the D (5 bases). CDR3 in DNA: TGTGCCAGCAGTTCGGGCAGGGCCTACGAGCAGTACTTC. Residues: CASSSGRAYEQYF.